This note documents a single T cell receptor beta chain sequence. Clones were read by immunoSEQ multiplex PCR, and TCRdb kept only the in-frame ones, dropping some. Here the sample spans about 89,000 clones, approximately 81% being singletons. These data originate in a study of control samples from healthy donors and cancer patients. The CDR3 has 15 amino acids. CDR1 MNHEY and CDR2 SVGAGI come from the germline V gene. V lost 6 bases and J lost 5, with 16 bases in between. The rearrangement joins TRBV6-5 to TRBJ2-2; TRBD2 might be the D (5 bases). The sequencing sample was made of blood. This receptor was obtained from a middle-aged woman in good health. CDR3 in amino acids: CASSMRAGRTGELFF. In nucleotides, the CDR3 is TGTGCCAGCAGCATGAGGGCCGGGCGGACCGGGGAGCTGTTTTTT.